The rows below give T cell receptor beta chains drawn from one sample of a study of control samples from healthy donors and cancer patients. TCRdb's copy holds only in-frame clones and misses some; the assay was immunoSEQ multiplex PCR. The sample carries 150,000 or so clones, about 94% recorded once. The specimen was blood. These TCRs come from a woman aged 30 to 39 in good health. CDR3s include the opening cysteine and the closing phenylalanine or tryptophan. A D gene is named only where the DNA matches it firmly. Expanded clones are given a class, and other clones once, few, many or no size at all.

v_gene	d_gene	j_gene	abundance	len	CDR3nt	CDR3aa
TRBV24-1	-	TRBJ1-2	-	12	TGTGCCACCAGTGATTCATACTATGGCTACACCTTC	CATSDSYYGYTF
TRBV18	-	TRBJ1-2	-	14	TGTGCCAGCTCACCAGGGCAGCTGAACTATGGCTACACCTTC	CASSPGQLNYGYTF
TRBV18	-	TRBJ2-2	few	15	TGTGCCAGCTCACAGGGACACGCGAACACCGGGGAGCTGTTTTTT	CASSQGHANTGELFF
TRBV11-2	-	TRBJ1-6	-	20	TGTGCCAGCAGCTTAGAGGACGGGGACCATCCCCGTATCTATAATTCACCCCTCCACTTT	CASSLEDGDHPRIYNSPLHF
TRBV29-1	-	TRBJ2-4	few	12	TGCAGCGTTGTGACTGATAAAAACATTCAGTACTTC	CSVVTDKNIQYF
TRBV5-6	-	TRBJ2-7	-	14	TGTGCCAGCAGGGCCATTGGATCCTCCTACGAGCAGTACTTC	CASRAIGSSYEQYF
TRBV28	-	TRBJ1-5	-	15	TGTGCCAGCAGTACGCATCCATATAGCAATCAGCCCCAGCATTTT	CASSTHPYSNQPQHF
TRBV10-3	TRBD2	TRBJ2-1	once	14	TGTGCCATCAAGGAGACTAGCGGTTACAATGAGCAGTTCTTC	CAIKETSGYNEQFF
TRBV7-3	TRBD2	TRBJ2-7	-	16	TGTGCCAGCAGCAAACAAGCGGGACTCCTCCTCATCGAGCAGTACTTC	CASSKQAGLLLIEQYF
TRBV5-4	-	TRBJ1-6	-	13	TGTGCCAGCAGCTTGGCCGGGGATTCACCCCTCCACTTT	CASSLAGDSPLHF
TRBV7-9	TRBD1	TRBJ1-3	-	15	TGTGCCAGCAGCCTCCACAGGGGGCGAGGAAACACCATATATTTT	CASSLHRGRGNTIYF
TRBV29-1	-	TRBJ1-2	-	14	TGCAGCGTTGATGAGACCGGGGGCGGCGGTGGCTACACCTTC	CSVDETGGGGGYTF
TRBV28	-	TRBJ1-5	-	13	TGTGCCAGCAGGTACCAGGGGAATCAGCCCCAGCATTTT	CASRYQGNQPQHF
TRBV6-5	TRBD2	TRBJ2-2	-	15	TGTGCCAGCAGTCCGAGCGGGGAGAACACCGGGGAGCTGTTTTTT	CASSPSGENTGELFF
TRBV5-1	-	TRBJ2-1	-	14	TGCGCCAGCAGCCACCGGGACGTTAACAATGAGCAGTTCTTC	CASSHRDVNNEQFF
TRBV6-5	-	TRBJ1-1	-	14	TGTGCCAGCAGTTCAACAGGGAGGAGTACTGAAGCTTTCTTT	CASSSTGRSTEAFF
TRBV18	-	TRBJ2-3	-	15	TGTGCCAGCTCACCGGGGGACACCCGCACAGATACGCAGTATTTT	CASSPGDTRTDTQYF
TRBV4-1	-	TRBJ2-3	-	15	TGTGCCAGCAGCCGACGACAGGGAGGTCCAGATACGCAGTATTTT	CASSRRQGGPDTQYF
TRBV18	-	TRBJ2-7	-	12	TGTGCCAGCTCAGGACTCAGCTACGAGCAGTACTTC	CASSGLSYEQYF
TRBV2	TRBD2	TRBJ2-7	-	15	TGTGCCAGCAGTGACCTGGGACTAGCATCCTACGAGCAGTACTTC	CASSDLGLASYEQYF
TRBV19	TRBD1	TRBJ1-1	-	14	TGTGCCAGTAGTATACAGGGGGCTGGGACTGAAGCTTTCTTT	CASSIQGAGTEAFF
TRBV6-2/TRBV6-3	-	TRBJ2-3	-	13	TGTGCCAGCAGTTCGGGAGGCACAGATACGCAGTATTTT	CASSSGGTDTQYF
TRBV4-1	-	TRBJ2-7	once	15	TGCGCCAGCAGCGCCCCCGTTTGGCTTTCCTACGAGCAGTACTTC	CASSAPVWLSYEQYF
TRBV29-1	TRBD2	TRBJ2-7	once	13	TGCAGCGTTGAAACGGGTGGGGGGGGCGAGCAGTACTTC	CSVETGGGGEQYF
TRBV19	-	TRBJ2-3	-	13	TGTGCCAGTAGTATAACTAAGACAGATACGCAGTATTTT	CASSITKTDTQYF
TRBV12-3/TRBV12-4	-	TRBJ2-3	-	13	TGTGCCAGCAGTTTATCAGGGGCAGATACGCAGTATTTT	CASSLSGADTQYF
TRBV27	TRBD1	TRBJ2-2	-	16	TGTGCCAGCAAGTTTCTCAGGGGGCGCGTTGACGGGGAGCTGTTTTTT	CASKFLRGRVDGELFF
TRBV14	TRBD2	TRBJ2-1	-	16	TGTGCCAGCAGCCAGGGACTAGCGGGGGTTTACAATGAGCAGTTCTTC	CASSQGLAGVYNEQFF
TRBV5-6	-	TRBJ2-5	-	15	TGTGCCAGCAGCTTGGAGGGGAGACCCCAAGAGACCCAGTACTTC	CASSLEGRPQETQYF
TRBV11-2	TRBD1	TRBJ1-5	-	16	TGTGCCAGCAGCTTAGCCGGACAGGGTATCAATCAGCCCCAGCATTTT	CASSLAGQGINQPQHF
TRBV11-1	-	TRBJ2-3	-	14	TGTGCCAGCAGGAAAGCCCTAGGGGGAGATACGCAGTATTTT	CASRKALGGDTQYF
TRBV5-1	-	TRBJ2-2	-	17	TGCGCCAGTAACTCGGGGGTCAACAACCCGAACACCGGGGAGCTGTTTTTT	CASNSGVNNPNTGELFF
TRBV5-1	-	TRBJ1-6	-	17	TGCGCCAGCAGCTTCCTCCTGGACGGACGAGGAAATTCACCCCTCCACTTT	CASSFLLDGRGNSPLHF